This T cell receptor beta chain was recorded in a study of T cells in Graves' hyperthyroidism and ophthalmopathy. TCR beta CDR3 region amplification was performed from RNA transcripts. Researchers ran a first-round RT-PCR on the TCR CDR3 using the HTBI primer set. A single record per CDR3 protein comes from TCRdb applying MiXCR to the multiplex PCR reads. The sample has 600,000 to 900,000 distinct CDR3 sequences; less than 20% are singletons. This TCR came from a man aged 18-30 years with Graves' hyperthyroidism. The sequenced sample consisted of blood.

The CDR3 here is CASSLTSQGNEQYF. The CDR3 DNA sequence: TGTGCCAGCAGTTTAACCTCACAGGGGAACGAGCAGTACTTC. The chain recombines TRBV27 with TRBJ2-7; 7 bases fit TRBD1. In germline, CDR1 is MNHEY, CDR2 SMNVEV (reference sequence). This CDR3 is 14 amino acids long. The ends lost 2 bases at V and 5 bases at J; junction bases unmatched: 6.